The rows below give T cell receptor beta chains drawn from one sample of a study of shared clonotypes between healthy human individuals. Profiling relied on immunoSEQ multiplex PCR, and the TCRdb table lists in-frame clones only, not all of them. The data contain some 1 million clones, about three quarters of them singletons. The sample consisted of memory CD4+ T cells sorted from blood. The receptors come from a man younger than 30 in good health. CDR3s include the opening cysteine and the closing phenylalanine or tryptophan. Fields, in order: J gene, clone size, V gene, D gene, CDR3 protein, CDR3 DNA. A D gene is named only where the DNA matches it firmly. Size tells how often a clone was seen (once, few, many) or the class of an expanded clone, and some rows leave it out.

TRBJ1-2	NA	TRBV25-1	TRBD1	CASSDDRDYGYTF	TGTGCCAGCAGTGACGACAGGGACTATGGCTACACCTTC
TRBJ2-3	NA	TRBV11-2	NA	CASSLDRASTDTQYF	TGTGCCAGCAGCTTAGATAGGGCTAGCACAGATACGCAGTATTTT
TRBJ2-3	few	TRBV7-9	TRBD2	CASSLGSLAGVDTQYF	TGTGCCAGCAGCTTAGGAAGTCTAGCGGGAGTAGATACGCAGTATTTT
TRBJ1-4	NA	TRBV2	TRBD1	CASSQQGDGEKLFF	TGTGCCAGCAGCCAACAGGGGGATGGAGAAAAACTGTTTTTT
TRBJ2-7	NA	TRBV10-3	TRBD1	CAISESTGVREQYF	TGTGCCATCAGTGAGTCGACAGGGGTAAGGGAGCAGTACTTC
TRBJ2-7	NA	TRBV4-3	NA	CASSQEAQASYEQYF	TGCGCCAGCAGCCAAGAAGCCCAGGCCTCCTACGAGCAGTACTTC
TRBJ1-4	NA	TRBV5-1	NA	CASSFRGTRTTNEKLFF	TGCGCCAGCAGCTTCCGAGGGACTCGCACAACTAATGAAAAACTGTTTTTT
TRBJ2-5	NA	TRBV30	TRBD2	CAWSVGTSGSETQYF	TGTGCCTGGAGTGTAGGGACTAGCGGGAGTGAGACCCAGTACTTC
TRBJ2-2	NA	TRBV4-1	TRBD2	CASTSGGLSTGELFF	TGCGCCAGCACCTCGGGGGGGCTCTCCACCGGGGAGCTGTTTTTT
TRBJ2-3	NA	TRBV2	TRBD1	CASRGGTGVTDTQYF	TGTGCCAGCAGAGGGGGGACAGGCGTTACAGATACGCAGTATTTT
TRBJ2-7	NA	TRBV7-3	NA	CASSPSGTGSGEQYF	TGTGCCAGCAGCCCTTCCGGGACTGGGAGTGGGGAGCAGTACTTC
TRBJ1-1	NA	TRBV30	TRBD1	CAWSTGRGGGTEAFF	TGTGCCTGGAGTACGGGCCGAGGGGGCGGCACTGAAGCTTTCTTT